The 17 T cell receptor beta chains given below trace back to one sample, sequenced in a study of Graves' ophthalmopathy and Graves' hyperthyroidism. Amplification of the TCR beta CDR3 regions used RNA transcripts (as template). The authors performed first-round RT-PCR with HTBI primers and then a second-round multiplex PCR. TCRdb reprocessed the multiplex PCR reads with MiXCR, giving one entry per CDR3 protein. The repertoire holds approximately 37,000 distinct CDR3 sequences, with 52% as singletons. The sequenced material came from peripheral blood. These receptors were collected from an adult man with Graves' ophthalmopathy.

The chain employs TRBV21-1 and TRBJ2-7; the table calls TRBD1, which could not be checked here. TRBV21-1 is deemed a pseudogene. This CDR3 has 14 amino acids. The CDR3 coding sequence is TGTGCCAGCAGCATAACCGGGCTTGCCTACGAGCAGTACGTC. This gives the protein CASSITGLAYEQYV.

This clonotype has a handful of counts. With a much larger clone just one base away, this may be a read error. The rearrangement links TRBV11-2 to TRBJ1-3; tentatively, D is TRBD1 (5 bases). The CDR3 extends over 20 amino acids. Germline loops: CDR1 SGHAT, CDR2 FQNNGV. CDR3 residues: CAGSLGGEPGLRRAGNTIYF. The CDR3 DNA is TGTGCCGGCAGCTTAGGAGGTGAACCGGGACTCAGGAGGGCTGGAAACACCATATATTTT.

This chain uses TRBV7-9 with TRBJ1-3; D possibly corresponds to TRBD1 (5 bases). The V and J ends lost 1 base and 6 bases respectively, with 13 bases between them. Germline V gives CDR1 SEHNR, CDR2 FQNEAQ (reference sequence). The CDR3 covers 15 residues. The CDR3 spells CASSLGGTSENTIYF. CDR3 nucleotides: TGTGCCAGCAGCTTAGGTGGGACTAGCGAAAACACCATATATTTT.

This clonotype was detected ten times or more. The chain couples TRBV12-3 or TRBV12-4 to TRBJ2-1; 8 bases match TRBD2. V was pared by 0 bases and J by 7 bases, with 8 bases of the junction left unmatched. The CDR3 runs to 16 residues. The CDR3 is CASSLAGGGSMNEQFF. CDR3 sequence (DNA): TGTGCCAGCAGTTTAGCCGGCGGGGGGTCTATGAATGAGCAGTTCTTC.

The table lists this clonotype with many counts. This chain uses TRBV3-1 with TRBJ1-2; 8 bases map to TRBD1. Germline assignment: CDR1 LGHDT and CDR2 YNNKEL (reference sequence). The CDR3 is made up of 13 amino acids. V shed 5 bases and J 8 bases; nucleotides not matched to a gene: 7. DNA of the CDR3: TGTGCCAGCAGCTTAAGACAGGGGAACGGCTACACCTTC. Translated: CASSLRQGNGYTF.

V and J are TRBV5-1 and TRBJ1-5; 9 bases are shared with TRBD1. V shed 4 bases, J shed 11 bases, and the junction held 10 bases outside the gene matches. This CDR3 is 14 amino acids long. The V gene's germline CDR1 is SGHRS and CDR2 YFSETQ. The CDR3 loop reads CASSTRTGAETQHF. The CDR3 DNA reads TGCGCCAGCAGCACTAGGACAGGGGCAGAGACCCAGCATTTT.

This clonotype was counted ten times or more. The chain recombines TRBV15 with TRBJ2-5; 9 positions match TRBD1. CDR3 length: 13 amino acids. The germline V gene has CDR1 LNHNV and CDR2 YYDKDF (reference sequence). V was pared by 5 bases and J by 5 bases, with 3 bases of the junction left unmatched. The CDR3 here is CATSLTGGETQYF. CDR3 DNA: TGTGCCACCAGCCTGACAGGGGGGGAGACCCAGTACTTC.

This clonotype was picked up a small number of times. The junction does not match germline at one end; this may be a read error. The chain carries TRBV7-7 and TRBJ2-1; 7 nucleotides match TRBD2. Germline V CDR1 and CDR2: SSHAT, FNYEAQ (reference sequence). The length of the CDR3 is 16 residues. CDR3 sequence (DNA): TGTGCTAGCAGCTTGGCTAGCGGTACGCCGTACAATGAGCAGTTCTTC. Its translation is CASSLASGTPYNEQFF.

The table lists this clonotype with many counts. J is TRBJ1-2 and V is TRBV20-1; tentatively, D is TRBD1 (5 bases). Germline V lookup: CDR1 DFQATT, CDR2 SNEGSKA (reference sequence). Trimming left V 1 base short and J 2 bases short, with 17 bases between. The CDR3 length is 16 residues. The CDR3 DNA follows: TGCAGTGCTAGAGGGGGAACAGGACAAAGGAACTATGGCTACACCTTC. This sequence encodes CSARGGTGQRNYGYTF.

The V call is TRBV19, the J call TRBJ2-7; 8 nucleotides align to TRBD1. Germline CDR1 and CDR2: LNHDA and SQIVND (reference sequence). With 10 bases clipped from V and 3 bases from J, the junction kept 5 bases outside the gene matches. This CDR3 comprises 12 residues. The CDR3 DNA reads as TGTGCCACCGGGGGACAGGTCTACGAGCAGTACTTC. It specifies CATGGQVYEQYF.

The chain links TRBV7-2 to TRBJ2-5; 10 bases are shared with TRBD2. Germline CDR1 reads SGHTA; CDR2 reads FQGNSA. The junction had 7 bases not matched to a gene; V was cut back by 2 bases and J by 4 bases. CDR3 length: 16 amino acids. CDR3 sequence reads: CASSLRWASGRETQYF. CDR3 in DNA: TGTGCCAGCAGCTTAAGGTGGGCTAGCGGGAGAGAGACCCAGTACTTC.

The rearrangement uses TRBV30 and TRBJ2-1; D ambiguous. The germline V gene encodes CDR1 GTSNPN and CDR2 SVGIG (reference sequence). Trimming cost V 7 bases and J 0 bases, with 10 bases left between them. CDR3 length equals 13 residues. The CDR3 sequence is CAFTGPSYNEQFF. The CDR3 DNA is TGTGCCTTTACCGGGCCCTCCTACAATGAGCAGTTCTTC.

This clonotype was counted a single time. This chain uses TRBV25-1 with TRBJ2-5, with D unresolved. V was trimmed by 4 bases and J by 5 bases, leaving 8 bases between them. The CDR3 contains 12 residues. Germline CDR1 reads MGHDK; CDR2 reads SYGVNS. CDR3 DNA: TGTGCCAGCAGTGCAAGGCACGAGACCCAGTACTTC. It specifies CASSARHETQYF. Full variable domain (rest looked up from reference TRBV25-1 and TRBJ2-5): EADIYQTPRYLVIGTGKKITLECSQTMGHDKMYWYQQDPGMELHLIHYSYGVNSTEKGDLSSESTVSRIRTEHFPLTLESARPSHTSQYLCASSARHETQYFGPGTRLLVL.

The J gene is TRBJ2-1, the V gene TRBV10-1; 12 bases are shared with TRBD2. The CDR3 runs 16 residues. After removal of 2 bases from V and 8 bases from J, the junction contained 7 bases not matched to a gene. Germline CDR1 and CDR2: WNHNN and SYGVQD (reference sequence). The CDR3: CASSESGLAGRHEQFF. CDR3 bases: TGCGCCAGCAGTGAGAGTGGACTAGCGGGGCGGCATGAGCAGTTCTTC.

The chain joins TRBV29-1 to TRBJ2-7; TRBD2 matches 8 bases. Unmatched junction bases numbered 9, after V lost 6 bases and J lost 2 bases. From germline, CDR1 is SQVTM and CDR2 ANQGSEA. This CDR3 has 14 amino acids. CDR3 nucleotide sequence: TGCAGCGTCGGGGGGGACGGACAGACCTACGAGCAGTACTTC. Translating gives CSVGGDGQTYEQYF.

This clonotype is medium-sized within its sample. This chain connects TRBV10-3 to TRBJ2-7; the match to TRBD1 covers 7 bases. V lost 6 bases and J lost 4; bases outside the gene matches: 6. The CDR3 contains 13 residues. Germline loops: CDR1 ENHRY, CDR2 SYGVKD. CDR3 coding DNA: TGTGCCATCAGCCGGGACAGAATGTACGAGCAGTACTTC. Translated: CAISRDRMYEQYF.

The chain links TRBV19 to TRBJ2-3; D gene ambiguous. V was clipped by 6 bases and J by 1 base, with 2 bases between them. Germline assignment: CDR1 LNHDA and CDR2 SQIVND (reference sequence). The CDR3 length is 11 residues. The CDR3 sequence: CASRGTDTQYF. The CDR3 DNA reads as TGTGCCAGTAGGGGCACAGATACGCAGTATTTT. Using reference TRBV19 and TRBJ2-3 for the parts outside the CDR3, the full variable domain is DGGITQSPKYLFRKEGQNVTLSCEQNLNHDAMYWYRQDPGQGLRLIYYSQIVNDFQKGDIAEGYSVSREKKESFPLTVTSAQKNPTAFYLCASRGTDTQYFGPGTRLTVL.